Each of the 12 T cell receptor beta chains below was sequenced from the same sample in a study of T-cell memory formation after mild COVID-19 (dated by TCRdb to the early 2020s). Libraries were made using 5' RACE. The sequencing machine was an Illumina NovaSeq 6000. The public reads were reprocessed in TCRdb via fastp at Q25 and MiXCR, keeping in-frame beta chains. Every CDR3 protein is listed once, alongside the most common genes and DNA of its rows. The sample table lists hundreds of thousands of distinct CDR3 sequences, roughly 17% of them with a count of one. Of the sample, around 3.7% falls within the top ten clones. The source material was PBMCs or a T cell subset sorted from them (not recorded which). The receptors stem from a man younger than 30 who had mild COVID-19 (a few samples of this study predate the infection). The sample titles of this study are shuffled in the database, so cell type and time point are left out; the donor was told from shared clones.

This clonotype was detected ten times or more. This chain links TRBV7-2 with TRBJ2-5, with 7 positions matching TRBD1. CDR1 SGHTA and CDR2 FQGNSA come from the germline V gene. V dropped 1 base and J dropped 3; count of bases not matched to a gene: 2. The CDR3 runs to 14 residues. The CDR3 region is CASSLVTGKETQYF. CDR3 in DNA: TGTGCCAGCAGCTTAGTGACAGGGAAAGAGACCCAGTACTTC.

The rearrangement links TRBV20-1 to TRBJ1-3; the D gene is possibly TRBD1 (6 bases). Trimming removed 3 bases from V and 3 bases from J, with 21 bases in between. Germline V CDR1 and CDR2: DFQATT, SNEGSKA (reference sequence). This CDR3 region has 17 residues. CDR3 DNA: TGCAGTGCTAGGGGGGGCCGCTTGGGGGAACTTGGAAACACCATATATTTT. It yields the protein CSARGGRLGELGNTIYF.

As regards this clonotype: Possible read error: a much larger clone is one base away. The rearrangement links TRBV6-2 or TRBV6-3 to TRBJ2-3; 9 positions agree with TRBD2. The CDR3 runs 14 residues. The V gene's germline CDR1 is MNHEY and CDR2 SVGEGT. The CDR3 DNA is TGTGACAGCACACCCCGGCGGGGGGGAGATACGCAGTATTTT. Translated, it gives CDSTPRRGGDTQYF.

J is TRBJ2-3 and V is TRBV4-1; 7 bases fit TRBD2. Unmatched junction bases numbered 11, after V lost 0 bases and J lost 5 bases. The CDR3 spans 17 residues. Germline loops: CDR1 MGHRA, CDR2 YSYEKL. The CDR3 protein is CASSQDHRRGTGDTQYF. CDR3 DNA: TGCGCCAGCAGCCAAGATCATCGGCGGGGGACGGGAGATACGCAGTATTTT.

The chain joins TRBV6-1 to TRBJ1-2, with a possible D match to TRBD1 (6 bases). V was cut by 8 bases and J by 4 bases, with 14 bases left in between. Per the germline V gene, CDR1 is MNHNS and CDR2 is SASEGT. The CDR3 totals 13 residues. CDR3 in amino acids: CASLEGVGYGYTF. The CDR3 DNA is TGTGCCAGCCTGGAGGGGGTAGGCTATGGCTACACCTTC.

This clonotype was seen a few times. The gene calls are TRBV19 and TRBJ1-1; D possibly corresponds to TRBD1 (5 bases). Trimming removed 3 bases from V and 5 bases from J, with 10 bases in between. The CDR3 has 13 residues. Germline CDR1 and CDR2: LNHDA and SQIVND (reference sequence). The CDR3 loop is CASSIRVWTEAFF. As DNA, the CDR3 is TGTGCCAGTAGTATCAGGGTTTGGACTGAAGCTTTCTTT.

This clonotype came up a few times. V and J are TRBV10-2 and TRBJ2-7; 11 bases are shared with TRBD2. CDR3 size: 13 residues. CDR1 is WSHSY, CDR2 SAAADI, per germline. V trimming: 10 bases; J trimming: 5 bases; junction bases outside the gene matches: 7. CDR3 protein: CATRLAGSNEQYF. CDR3 DNA sequence: TGCGCCACCAGACTAGCGGGGTCCAACGAGCAGTACTTC.

This clonotype has a handful of counts. This chain links TRBV7-2 with TRBJ1-5; 7 positions match TRBD1. Losses at the gene ends were 4 bases for V and 3 bases for J; bases not matched to a gene: 3. Germline assignment: CDR1 SGHTA and CDR2 FQGNSA. This CDR3 is 14 amino acids long. CDR3 sequence: CASSSTGPNQPQHF. DNA for the CDR3: TGTGCCAGCAGCTCGACAGGGCCCAATCAGCCCCAGCATTTT.

This clonotype was seen a handful of times. CDR3 DNA sequence: TGTGCCAGCGCTCGATACGGGGGGTCGGAAGAGACCCAGTACTTC. Protein sequence: CASARYGGSEETQYF. The chain has TRBV7-2 and TRBJ2-5; 7 nucleotides line up with TRBD2. The J segment lost 3 bases and the V segment lost 8 bases, leaving 12 bases of the junction unmatched. Germline V gene lookup returns CDR1 SGHTA and CDR2 FQGNSA. The CDR3 has 15 residues. Full variable domain (rest looked up from reference TRBV7-2 and TRBJ2-5): GAGVSQSPSNKVTEKGKDVELRCDPISGHTALYWYRQSLGQGLEFLIYFQGNSAPDKSGLPSDRFSAERTGGSVSTLTIQRTQQEDSAVYLCASARYGGSEETQYFGPGTRLLVL.

A few counts support this clonotype. This sequence joins TRBV7-2 and TRBJ1-1; tentatively, D is TRBD1 (5 bases). The CDR3 length is 13 residues. Germline V lookup: CDR1 SGHTA, CDR2 FQGNSA. The V end lost 7 bases, the J end lost 0 bases, and 9 bases lay between the germline ends. CDR3 in DNA: TGTGCCAGCACCCCACAGGTGAACACTGAAGCTTTCTTT. It translates to CASTPQVNTEAFF.

This clonotype was seen more than once but under ten times. The genes are TRBV28 and TRBJ1-2; D not certain. Deletions cut 3 bases from V and 4 bases from J, with 9 bases between. CDR1 and CDR2 (germline): MDHEN, SYDVKM. This CDR3 spans 13 amino acids. CDR3 in amino acids: CASSLPGIYGYTF. Here the CDR3 DNA reads TGTGCCAGCAGTTTGCCCGGGATCTATGGCTACACCTTC.

Only a few counts were recorded for this clonotype. The genes are TRBV6-2 or TRBV6-3 and TRBJ2-3; 10 bases are shared with TRBD2. The CDR3 length is 13 residues. Unmatched junction bases numbered 5, after V lost 7 bases and J lost 7 bases. Germline V gene lookup returns CDR1 MNHEY and CDR2 SVGEGT. The chain's CDR3 is CASKLAGEYTQYF. In nucleotides, the CDR3 is TGTGCCAGCAAGCTAGCGGGGGAGTATACGCAGTATTTT.